Following are 27 T cell receptor beta chains from one sample sequenced in a study. TCRdb re-derived calls from the RT-PCR reads in MiXCR, one entry per CDR3 protein. The sample lists fewer than 800,000 distinct CDR3 sequences, over 12% seen once, with just over 3.5% in the top ten. Sequencing used memory CD4+ T cells from blood. All receptors derive from a female donor in good health, serving as a healthy control.

This chain links TRBV7-2 with TRBJ2-1; 7 nucleotides line up with TRBD1. This CDR3 comprises 11 residues. From germline, CDR1 is SGHTA and CDR2 FQGNSA. With V trimmed by 3 bases and J by 14 bases, 4 bases remained unmatched. This chain's CDR3 is CASSLKGAEFF. DNA of the CDR3: TGTGCCAGCAGCTTGAAGGGGGCGGAGTTCTTC. Based on the CDR3 plus reference TRBV7-2 and TRBJ2-1, the full variable domain is GAGVSQSPSNKVTEKGKDVELRCDPISGHTALYWYRQSLGQGLEFLIYFQGNSAPDKSGLPSDRFSAERTGGSVSTLTIQRTQQEDSAVYLCASSLKGAEFFGPGTRLTVL.

The chain couples TRBV9 to TRBJ1-2; no clear D. Between the trimmed V and J ends, which lost 4 bases and 4 bases, there was a span of 17 bases. Per the germline V gene, CDR1 is SGDLS and CDR2 is YYNGEE. This CDR3 contains 15 residues. CDR3 in DNA: TGTGCCAGCAGCATAGAATCCAGAGCGTCCTATGGCTACACCTTC. Protein: CASSIESRASYGYTF.

This clonotype appeared many times. V gene TRBV7-3 combines with J gene TRBJ2-5, with D hard to call. The CDR3 has 13 residues. V shed 2 bases and J shed 5 bases, with 9 bases lying between them. Germline CDR1 is SGHTA and CDR2 is FQGTGA. The CDR3 is CASSLQSSETQYF. Written as DNA, the CDR3 is TGTGCCAGCAGCTTACAATCGTCGGAGACCCAGTACTTC.

The chain carries TRBV12-3 or TRBV12-4 and TRBJ2-1, with 15 bases aligning to TRBD2. This CDR3 region has 16 residues. V gave up 6 bases and J gave up 4 bases; unmatched junction bases: 4. This CDR3 is CASSPGLAGGYNEQFF. The CDR3, as DNA: TGTGCCAGCAGCCCTGGACTAGCGGGGGGGTACAATGAGCAGTTCTTC.

The table lists this clonotype with many counts. V and J are TRBV5-1 and TRBJ2-2; D is possibly TRBD1 (6 bases). Germline V gene sequence: CDR1 SGHRS, CDR2 YFSETQ. V lost 5 bases and J lost 4, with 15 bases in between. This CDR3 region has 15 residues. The CDR3 DNA reads TGCGCCAGCAGTCCCTTAACAGGGAGCACCGGGGAGCTGTTTTTT. Protein sequence: CASSPLTGSTGELFF. Full variable domain (outside the CDR3, taken from reference TRBV5-1 and TRBJ2-2): KAGVTQTPRYLIKTRGQQVTLSCSPISGHRSVSWYQQTPGQGLQFLFEYFSETQRNKGNFPGRFSGRQFSNSRSEMNVSTLELGDSALYLCASSPLTGSTGELFFGEGSRLTVL.

This clonotype was seen ten or more times. The chain employs TRBV29-1 and TRBJ2-2; a weak D match, TRBD1 (5 bases). Germline values: CDR1 SQVTM, CDR2 ANQGSEA. The CDR3 contains 14 residues. Deletions cut 7 bases from V and 8 bases from J, with 20 bases between. The CDR3, as DNA: TGCAGCGCCACAGGATTAATAACGGAAGGGGAGCTGTTTTTT. It is translated as CSATGLITEGELFF.

This clonotype appeared many times. The chain recombines TRBV11-2 with TRBJ2-5; D possibly matches TRBD1 or TRBD2 (5 bases each). The germline V gene encodes CDR1 SGHAT and CDR2 FQNNGV. CDR3 length: 17 amino acids. The V end was cut by 2 bases, the J end by 4 bases, with 20 bases between. CDR3 in amino acids: CASSLKGTADQGETQYF. The CDR3 DNA reads TGTGCCAGCAGCTTAAAGGGGACCGCAGACCAGGGAGAGACCCAGTACTTC. Supplemented by reference TRBV11-2 and TRBJ2-5, the full variable domain reads EAGVAQSPRYKIIEKRQSVAFWCNPISGHATLYWYQQILGQGPKLLIQFQNNGVVDDSQLPKDRFSAERLKGVDSTLKIQPAKLEDSAVYLCASSLKGTADQGETQYFGPGTRLLVL.

This clonotype was counted ten times or more. The chain links TRBV29-1 to TRBJ2-5, with TRBD2 identical over 12 bases. Germline CDR1 and CDR2: SQVTM and ANQGSEA. V gave up 4 bases and J gave up 6 bases; unmatched junction bases: 9. The CDR3 covers 15 residues. The CDR3 region is CSVGLAGVGWQTQYF. The CDR3 DNA sequence: TGCAGCGTTGGACTAGCGGGAGTAGGTTGGCAGACCCAGTACTTC.

A few counts support this clonotype. The chain joins TRBV6-2 or TRBV6-3 to TRBJ2-1; possible D gene TRBD1, 5 bases. The CDR3 loop spans 15 amino acids. Per the germline V gene, CDR1 is MNHEY and CDR2 is SVGEGT. Trimming pared 7 bases from V and 5 bases from J, leaving 18 bases between. In nucleotides, the CDR3 is TGTGCCAGCAACCCCATGGGGCCGTGGAACAATGAGCAGTTCTTC. Translated, it gives CASNPMGPWNNEQFF.

This clonotype was detected many times. V usage is TRBV6-5 and J usage is TRBJ2-1; D perhaps matches TRBD2 (6 bases). CDR1 and CDR2 from the germline V gene are MNHEY and SVGAGI. V was cut by 1 base and J by 2 bases, with 12 bases left in between. The CDR3 has 16 residues. Here the CDR3 reads CASSYWREPPYNEQFF. The CDR3, as DNA: TGTGCCAGCAGTTACTGGAGGGAGCCCCCCTACAATGAGCAGTTCTTC.

The J gene is TRBJ2-7, the V gene TRBV6-6; D gene uncertain. From germline, CDR1 is MNHNY and CDR2 SVGAGI (reference sequence). V gave up 7 bases and J gave up 2 bases, with 9 bases separating them. The CDR3 contains 12 residues. As DNA, the CDR3 is TGTGCCAGCACTCAGGAGACCTACGAGCAGTACTTC. Its protein product is CASTQETYEQYF.

This clonotype was observed a few times. CDR3 amino acids: CASSRGTVDFDEQFF. Here the CDR3 DNA reads TGTGCCAGCAGTAGGGGGACAGTTGATTTTGATGAGCAGTTCTTC. The gene calls are TRBV5-8 and TRBJ2-1, with 7 positions matching TRBD1. J gave up 8 bases and V 5 bases, and 13 bases lay outside the gene matches. Germline loops: CDR1 SGHTS, CDR2 YDEGEE. The CDR3 is 15 residues long.

This chain connects TRBV14 to TRBJ2-7, with D perhaps matching TRBD1 or TRBD2 (6 bases each). Germline lookup yields CDR1 SGHDN and CDR2 FVKESK. V lost 3 bases and J lost 2, with 17 bases in between. This CDR3 is 16 amino acids long. The CDR3 here is CASSHLGRTAPYEQYF. The CDR3 bases are TGTGCCAGCAGCCACTTGGGGAGGACAGCTCCCTACGAGCAGTACTTC. The full variable domain, rest sourced from reference TRBV14 and TRBJ2-7, is EAGVTQFPSHSVIEKGQTVTLRCDPISGHDNLYWYRRVMGKEIKFLLHFVKESKQDESGMPNNRFLAERTGGTYSTLKVQPAELEDSGVYFCASSHLGRTAPYEQYFGPGTRLTVT.

This chain links TRBV10-1 with TRBJ1-2; D unresolved. The CDR3 length is 12 residues. V shed 3 bases and J shed 8 bases, with 10 bases lying between them. Germline values: CDR1 WNHNN, CDR2 SYGVQD (reference sequence). CDR3 sequence: CASSEGQLGYTF. The CDR3 nucleotides read TGCGCCAGCAGTGAAGGGCAGTTGGGCTACACCTTC.

V gene TRBV7-8 combines with J gene TRBJ2-7; weak D call: TRBD1 (6 bases). V dropped 1 base and J dropped 6 bases, with 10 bases sitting between them. Germline loops: CDR1 SGHVS, CDR2 FQNEAQ. CDR3 size: 13 residues. CDR3 protein: CASSLDLGGEQYF. The CDR3 region has the DNA TGTGCCAGCAGCTTAGACCTAGGGGGCGAGCAGTACTTC.

V and J are TRBV5-6 and TRBJ1-3; D gene unclear. Trimming cost V 4 bases and J 4 bases, with 9 bases left between them. Germline CDR1 and CDR2: SGHDT and YYEEEE. The CDR3 has 13 amino acids. The CDR3 nucleotides read TGTGCCAGCAGCGTGTTCGGGGGAAACACCATATATTTT. Translating it yields CASSVFGGNTIYF.

This clonotype has more than one count but fewer than ten. This rearrangement joins TRBV19 to TRBJ2-1, with 9 positions matching TRBD1. The CDR3 runs to 15 residues. Germline values: CDR1 LNHDA, CDR2 SQIVND (reference sequence). The junction had 8 bases not matched to a gene; V was cut back by 5 bases and J by 6 bases. The CDR3: CASSRTGQGSNEQFF. In DNA form, the CDR3 reads TGTGCCAGTAGTCGTACGGGACAGGGTAGCAATGAGCAGTTCTTC.

This clonotype showed up just a few times. This chain connects TRBV5-8 to TRBJ1-6; tentative D call: TRBD1 (5 bases). The V gene's germline CDR1 is SGHTS and CDR2 YDEGEE. The CDR3 spans 14 residues. V dropped 4 bases and J dropped 9 bases, with 14 bases sitting between them. The CDR3 sequence is CASSVDSFGSPLHF. The CDR3 DNA follows: TGTGCCAGCAGCGTAGACAGTTTCGGTTCACCCCTCCACTTT. The variable domain in full, with the rest retrieved from reference TRBV5-8 and TRBJ1-6, is EAGVTQSPTHLIKTRGQQATLRCSPISGHTSVYWYQQALGLGLQFLLWYDEGEERNRGNFPPRFSGRQFPNYSSELNVNALELEDSALYLCASSVDSFGSPLHFGNGTRLTVT.

J is TRBJ2-1 and V is TRBV29-1; D ambiguous. This CDR3 is 17 amino acids long. V shed 3 bases and J shed 7 bases, with 25 bases lying between them. Germline V lookup: CDR1 SQVTM, CDR2 ANQGSEA. The CDR3, as DNA: TGCAGCGTTGAGATATATGCTGGGATGGGTATTGATAATGAGCAGTTCTTC. Its protein product is CSVEIYAGMGIDNEQFF.

This clonotype appeared a few times. The genes are TRBV7-2 and TRBJ1-1; no definite D call. CDR3 size: 14 residues. Germline loops: CDR1 SGHTA, CDR2 FQGNSA. The V end was cut by 5 bases, the J end by 0 bases, with 10 bases between. CDR3 protein: CASSPSKVNTEAFF. In nucleotides, the CDR3 is TGTGCCAGCAGCCCCAGCAAGGTGAACACTGAAGCTTTCTTT.

Ten or more counts support this clonotype. This chain uses TRBV6-6 with TRBJ1-6, with no clear D. The V gene lost 8 bases and the J gene lost 10 bases, with 18 bases spanning the gap. CDR3 length: 14 amino acids. Germline V gene sequence: CDR1 MNHNY, CDR2 SVGAGI (reference sequence). The CDR3 DNA sequence: TGTGCCAGCGCCCACCCCGAATTTTCCTCACCCCTCCACTTT. Translation gives CASAHPEFSSPLHF.

This clonotype has at least ten counts. The genes are TRBV12-3 or TRBV12-4 and TRBJ1-5, with D possibly matching TRBD1 (6 bases). Trimming left V 4 bases short and J 9 bases short, with 13 bases between. This CDR3 region has 13 residues. In nucleotides, the CDR3 is TGTGCCAGCAGTTGGGGAGACAGGAGGCCCCAGCATTTT. Protein: CASSWGDRRPQHF.

CDR3 sequence (DNA): TGTGCCAGCACCCTCGCCGGGACCGATCAGCCCCAGCATTTT. Its translation is CASTLAGTDQPQHF. The V and J genes are TRBV12-3 or TRBV12-4 and TRBJ1-5, with D perhaps TRBD1 (5 bases). The CDR3 sequence is 14 residues long. V was trimmed by 7 bases and J by 5 bases, leaving 15 bases between them.

This clonotype occurred many times. V is TRBV29-1 and J is TRBJ2-2; D possibly matches TRBD1 or TRBD2 (6 bases each). CDR1 is SQVTM and CDR2 is ANQGSEA in the germline V gene. CDR3 size: 14 residues. The CDR3 DNA follows: TGCAGTGCCCCATTGGAGGGGGGTTCCGGGGAGCTGTTTTTT. It encodes CSAPLEGGSGELFF.

The gene calls are TRBV18 and TRBJ1-6; D is possibly TRBD1 (5 bases). Germline CDR1 and CDR2: KGHSH and LQKENI. The V gene lost 6 bases and the J gene lost 5 bases, with 11 bases spanning the gap. This CDR3 comprises 14 residues. Written as DNA, the CDR3 is TGTGCCAGCTCCCCGTGGGGGGATAATTCACCCCTCCACTTT. Translating it yields CASSPWGDNSPLHF.

This clonotype was observed a handful of times. This chain joins TRBV6-5 and TRBJ1-1; D is ambiguous. Germline V lookup: CDR1 MNHEY, CDR2 SVGAGI. V dropped 2 bases and J dropped 3 bases, with 13 bases sitting between them. CDR3 length equals 15 residues. CDR3 nucleotide sequence: TGTGCCAGCAGTTACGGAATAGGGTGGTACACTGAAGCTTTCTTT. Its protein is CASSYGIGWYTEAFF.

This clonotype was detected a few times. The J gene is TRBJ1-1, the V gene TRBV3-1; D is undetermined. Germline assignment: CDR1 LGHDT and CDR2 YNNKEL (reference sequence). Trimming left V 5 bases short and J 1 base short, with 11 bases between. The CDR3 loop spans 14 amino acids. The CDR3 region has the DNA TGTGCCAGCAGCTACGAGGTTGCGAACACTGAAGCTTTCTTT. Protein product: CASSYEVANTEAFF.